Sequencing of this T cell receptor beta chain was carried out in a study of a mutant IDH1 vaccine in newly diagnosed glioma. At the level of the study: The therapy given earlier, which was standard therapy, consisted of radiotherapy, temozolomide, or both, and most of the patients received both.

Data came from immunoSEQ multiplex PCR; TCRdb stores just in-frame clones and leaves some out. The data hold approximately 37,000 clones, with 65% to 90% observed a single time. This clone was found once. Its specificity is unknown. At the DNA level, this CDR3 is encoded by other sequences in the same sample as well. The time point is: week 47, end of study. One vaccine dose held 300 ug of mutant IDH1 20-mer peptide and came with topical imiquimod. The V end lost 3 bases, the J end lost 2 bases, and 11 bases lay between the germline ends. CDR1 GTSNPN and CDR2 SVGIG come from the germline V gene (reference sequence). This CDR3 spans 13 amino acids.

This receptor was identified in a young man with glioma. Some clones in this sample may be carry-over from other donors' samples. The chain couples TRBV30 to TRBJ2-7; D may be TRBD1 or TRBD2 (5 bases each). Source: PBMCs, taken from a glioma patient whose treatment included an IDH1 peptide vaccine. The CDR3 loop reads CAWSRDGPYEQYF. CDR3 DNA: TGTGCCTGGAGCAGGGACGGACCCTACGAGCAGTACTTC.